This TCR beta chain was captured in a study of blood T cell repertoires in COVID-19. The CDR3 sequence is 16 residues long. Germline CDR1 is LNHDA and CDR2 is SQIVND (reference sequence). V lost 4 bases and J lost 10, with 20 bases in between. Per the original data handling: Estimation of nucleated cell counts relied on the amplification of reference gene primers. Generated by immunoSEQ multiplex PCR, the TCRdb table keeps only in-frame clones and is missing some. V, J and clone size derive from that table, while D and trimming were established from the DNA sequence. The sample carries 300,000 to 450,000 clones, approximately 90% recorded once. Seattle enrolled patients during active infection and tracked them longitudinally.

This clonotype was obtained from a woman in her fifties or sixties with COVID-19, enrolled during active disease. V and J are TRBV19 and TRBJ1-6; perhaps TRBD1 as D (5 bases). Sequencing was done on a sample of peripheral blood. CDR3 nucleotide sequence: TGTGCCAGTAGTAGCCGGGGGAGTCAGGTGGCCTCACCCCTCCACTTT. It translates to CASSSRGSQVASPLHF.